This is a list of T cell receptor beta chains from one sample in a study of cytomegalovirus exposure and HLA in healthy donors. TCRdb keeps only in-frame clones here, not all; method: immunoSEQ multiplex PCR. Seen here are under 250,000 clones, around nine tenths observed once, and the top ten hold around 2.6%. The specimen was PBMCs. All receptors derive from a man aged 18 to 29 in good health and CMV-seronegative. The CDR3 runs from the conserved cysteine through the conserved F or W. The D gene is left open where the match is weak. Clone size is given for some rows only: seen once, a few or many times, or a class if the clone is expanded.

.	.	TRBV4-3	TRBJ2-1	CASSQEVLARREQFF	TGCGCCAGCAGCCAAGAGGTTCTGGCGAGGCGTGAGCAGTTCTTC
TRBD2	.	TRBV7-6	TRBJ2-7	CASSRLAGGHYEQYF	TGTGCCAGCAGCCGACTAGCGGGGGGACACTACGAGCAGTACTTC
.	.	TRBV28	TRBJ2-7	CASSLDTSYEQYF	TGTGCCAGCAGTTTGGACACCTCCTACGAGCAGTACTTC
TRBD2	.	TRBV4-2	TRBJ2-5	CASSPRDSGGAKETQYF	TGTGCCAGCAGCCCTCGTGATAGCGGGGGGGCCAAAGAGACCCAGTACTTC
TRBD1	few	TRBV6-1	TRBJ1-4	CASSDGSGGNEKLFF	TGTGCCAGCAGTGACGGGTCAGGGGGCAATGAAAAACTGTTTTTT
.	.	TRBV7-2	TRBJ2-7	CASSLTRTEQYF	TGTGCCAGCAGCTTGACTAGAACCGAGCAGTACTTC
.	many	TRBV6-5	TRBJ2-7	CASSYGTSSYEQYF	TGTGCCAGCAGTTACGGGACAAGCTCCTACGAGCAGTACTTC
TRBD1	few	TRBV2	TRBJ2-7	CASSALGQDYEQYF	TGTGCCAGCAGTGCCTTGGGACAGGACTACGAGCAGTACTTC
TRBD2	.	TRBV5-1	TRBJ2-1	CASSFLAGGNNEQFF	TGCGCCAGCAGCTTCCTAGCGGGGGGAAACAATGAGCAGTTCTTC
.	.	TRBV11-3	TRBJ1-1	CASSAQGVDTEAFF	TGTGCCAGCAGCGCACAGGGCGTTGACACTGAAGCTTTCTTT
TRBD1	.	TRBV18	TRBJ2-3	CASSPLRGGRADTQYF	TGTGCCAGCTCACCCTTACGAGGGGGCCGCGCAGATACGCAGTATTTT
TRBD2	.	TRBV7-2	TRBJ2-7	CASSPFGGVLEQYF	TGTGCCAGCAGCCCGTTCGGGGGGGTGTTGGAGCAGTACTTC
.	.	TRBV27	TRBJ1-5	CASRPQVGAFSGQPQHF	TGTGCCAGCAGACCTCAGGTAGGGGCTTTTTCAGGTCAGCCCCAGCATTTT
TRBD2	.	TRBV30	TRBJ2-3	CAWSITPPSSGRATFLYF	TGTGCCTGGAGTATCACTCCCCCCTCTAGCGGGAGGGCCACTTTCCTGTATTTT
TRBD1	.	TRBV15	TRBJ1-5	CATSRDVIMGQANQPQHF	TGTGCCACCAGCAGAGATGTGATTATGGGACAGGCTAATCAGCCCCAGCATTTT
.	once	TRBV27	TRBJ1-4	CASSLLGSGNEKLFF	TGTGCCAGCAGTTTATTGGGGTCGGGGAATGAAAAACTGTTTTTT
.	.	TRBV6-6	TRBJ1-2	CASMDAGTGGSYTF	TGTGCCAGCATGGACGCCGGGACTGGGGGGAGCTACACCTTC
.	.	TRBV6-6	TRBJ2-7	CASSLPGYEQYF	TGTGCCAGCAGTCTCCCGGGGTACGAGCAGTACTTC
.	.	TRBV2	TRBJ2-2	CASNPRAANTGELFF	TGTGCCAGCAACCCCAGGGCCGCGAACACCGGGGAGCTGTTTTTT
TRBD1	.	TRBV7-2	TRBJ2-5	CASGFRGLEETQYF	TGTGCCAGCGGCTTCAGGGGGCTCGAAGAGACCCAGTACTTC
TRBD1	.	TRBV4-1	TRBJ1-4	CASSQLQGFNEKLFF	TGCGCCAGCAGCCAGCTACAGGGGTTTAATGAAAAACTGTTTTTT
.	once	TRBV7-9	TRBJ2-1	CASSLVIRLDDNEQFF	TGTGCCAGCAGCTTAGTAATCCGACTAGATGACAATGAGCAGTTCTTC
.	once	TRBV4-1	TRBJ1-1	CASSQGAGAEAFF	TGCGCCAGCAGCCAAGGGGCGGGGGCTGAAGCTTTCTTT
TRBD1	once	TRBV9	TRBJ2-3	CASSVTDRGLGTQYF	TGTGCCAGCAGCGTAACAGACAGGGGTCTTGGTACGCAGTATTTT
TRBD2	once	TRBV5-4	TRBJ2-2	CASSLAQGGDTGELFF	TGTGCCAGCAGCTTGGCTCAGGGAGGGGACACCGGGGAGCTGTTTTTT
.	.	TRBV4-1	TRBJ1-1	CASRKTGGPNTEAFF	TGCGCCAGCAGGAAAACGGGAGGTCCGAACACTGAAGCTTTCTTT
TRBD1	.	TRBV5-1	TRBJ1-1	CASSLGQGRATEAFF	TGCGCCAGCAGCTTGGGACAGGGTCGGGCGACTGAAGCTTTCTTT
.	.	TRBV10-3	TRBJ2-7	CAISESRQGTVYF	TGTGCCATCAGTGAGTCGAGGCAGGGGACGGTGTACTTC
.	.	TRBV4-1	TRBJ2-7	CASSQGTDSSYEQYF	TGCGCCAGCAGCCAAGGGACGGACAGCTCCTACGAGCAGTACTTC
TRBD2	.	TRBV2	TRBJ2-3	CASTRGLAGVASTDTQYF	TGTGCCAGCACCAGGGGACTAGCGGGAGTGGCTAGCACAGATACGCAGTATTTT
.	.	TRBV12-1	TRBJ2-3	CASSPSSTDTQYF	TGTGCCAGCAGCCCCTCCAGCACAGATACGCAGTATTTT